Each of the 21 T cell receptor beta chains below was sequenced from the same sample in a study of T cells in localized non-small cell lung cancer (dated by TCRdb to 2020 to 2021). Library preparation used the immunoSEQ multiplex PCR assay. TCRdb stores this immuneACCESS table with in-frame sequences only. Part of the clones is absent; in the studies checked, under half of the shortfall reflects unresolved V genes, and no reason is known for the rest. Within this sample are 41,000 or so clones, with roughly 90% of them counted one time only. The leading ten clones occupy roughly 2.7% of the sample. The sequences come from peripheral blood, collected before any cancer treatment. These receptors were obtained from a female donor at least 60 years old with stage I squamous cell lung carcinoma.

The chain recombines TRBV28 with TRBJ1-5; D uncertain. Trimming left V 3 bases short and J 5 bases short, with 5 bases between. Germline V CDR1 and CDR2: MDHEN, SYDVKM. This CDR3 spans 12 amino acids. The CDR3, as DNA: TGTGCCAGCAGTTTTCTGTATCAGCCCCAGCATTTT. Encoded protein: CASSFLYQPQHF.

The V and J genes are TRBV19 and TRBJ2-7; 10 bases fit TRBD2. V dropped 3 bases and J dropped 2; count of bases not matched to a gene: 7. CDR1 LNHDA and CDR2 SQIVND come from the germline V gene (reference sequence). CDR3 size: 16 residues. The CDR3 sequence: CASSMELAGGAYEQYF. The CDR3 DNA reads as TGTGCCAGTAGTATGGAATTAGCGGGAGGCGCCTACGAGCAGTACTTC.

The V gene is TRBV11-2, the J gene TRBJ1-2, with D uncertain. The length of the CDR3 is 16 residues. Trimming cost V 0 bases and J 3 bases, with 14 bases left between them. Per the germline V gene, CDR1 is SGHAT and CDR2 is FQNNGV. The DNA for the CDR3 is TGTGCCAGCAGCTTAGAGGTCGTAGGGATGGACTATGGCTACACCTTC. It codes for CASSLEVVGMDYGYTF.

About this clone itself: Different DNA sequences within this sample yield the same CDR3. This chain links TRBV4-3 with TRBJ2-1, with 7 positions matching TRBD1. V shed 0 bases, J shed 2 bases, and the junction held 4 bases outside the gene matches. The germline V gene has CDR1 LGHNA and CDR2 YSLEER. The CDR3 is 16 amino acids. The CDR3 sequence: CASSQDGQGAYNEQFF. CDR3 DNA sequence: TGCGCCAGCAGCCAAGATGGCCAGGGGGCCTACAATGAGCAGTTCTTC.

The chain employs TRBV19 and TRBJ1-5; D gene unclear. Germline V lookup: CDR1 LNHDA, CDR2 SQIVND (reference sequence). CDR3 length: 13 amino acids. The ends were cut back, 3 bases at V and 9 bases at J, with 12 bases in the middle. In nucleotides, the CDR3 is TGTGCCAGTAGTATCCCCGGACGGGGGCCCCAGCATTTT. Its translation is CASSIPGRGPQHF.

The chain is built from TRBV18 and TRBJ2-3; D is unresolved. Germline lookup yields CDR1 KGHSH and CDR2 LQKENI. The CDR3 extends over 12 amino acids. The ends were cut back, 3 bases at V and 2 bases at J, with 3 bases in the middle. The chain's CDR3 is CASSPYTDTQYF. In DNA form, the CDR3 reads TGTGCCAGCTCACCCTACACAGATACGCAGTATTTT.

The V gene is TRBV7-9, the J gene TRBJ2-7, with a possible D match to TRBD2 (5 bases). The CDR3 covers 14 residues. Germline values: CDR1 SEHNR, CDR2 FQNEAQ (reference sequence). V gave up 8 bases and J gave up 2 bases, with 16 bases separating them. The CDR3 sequence: CASVQSGETYEQYF. In DNA, the CDR3 is TGTGCCAGCGTTCAATCCGGGGAAACCTACGAGCAGTACTTC. Filled out from reference TRBV7-9 and TRBJ2-7, the complete variable domain reads DTGVSQNPRHKITKRGQNVTFRCDPISEHNRLYWYRQTLGQGPEFLTYFQNEAQLEKSRLLSDRFSAERPKGSFSTLEIQRTEQGDSAMYLCASVQSGETYEQYFGPGTRLTVT.

The chain carries TRBV11-3 and TRBJ2-1; 11 nucleotides match TRBD1. The junction had 8 bases not matched to a gene; V was cut back by 5 bases and J by 8 bases. The CDR3 runs to 15 residues. The germline V gene encodes CDR1 SGHNT and CDR2 YENEEA. CDR3 DNA: TGTGCCAGCAGCAGCCGGACAGGGGGCTTAGATGAGCAGTTCTTC. This translates into CASSSRTGGLDEQFF.

The gene calls are TRBV30 and TRBJ2-2; D is undetermined. Germline values: CDR1 GTSNPN, CDR2 SVGIG (reference sequence). The CDR3 is made up of 14 amino acids. V was trimmed by 1 base and J by 2 bases, leaving 8 bases between them. The chain's CDR3 is CAWSAILNTGELFF. The CDR3 DNA follows: TGTGCCTGGAGTGCCATTTTAAACACCGGGGAGCTGTTTTTT.

V usage is TRBV7-2 and J usage is TRBJ2-7; 8 nucleotides agree with TRBD1. The CDR3 runs 15 residues. V was pared by 0 bases and J by 2 bases, with 3 bases of the junction left unmatched. Germline V gene lookup returns CDR1 SGHTA and CDR2 FQGNSA. For the CDR3, the DNA is TGTGCCAGCAGCTTAGCAACAGGGGGAGCCTACGAGCAGTACTTC. Protein product: CASSLATGGAYEQYF.

A single count supports this clone. The rearrangement uses TRBV5-1 and TRBJ1-4; weak D call: TRBD1 (5 bases). The germline V gene encodes CDR1 SGHRS and CDR2 YFSETQ. The V end was cut by 4 bases, the J end by 0 bases, with 7 bases between. The CDR3 is 14 amino acids. The DNA for the CDR3 is TGCGCCAGCAGCGAGACAGCAACTAATGAAAAACTGTTTTTT. Translating it yields CASSETATNEKLFF.

The V gene is TRBV6-5, the J gene TRBJ1-1; D gene ambiguous. CDR3 length: 13 amino acids. Germline V CDR1 and CDR2: MNHEY, SVGAGI. V lost 5 bases to trimming and J lost 1 base, with 8 bases between them. CDR3 DNA: TGTGCCAGCAGTCCCGACACGAACACTGAAGCTTTCTTT. It is translated as CASSPDTNTEAFF.

The chain is built from TRBV19 and TRBJ2-2, with D unclear. CDR1 LNHDA and CDR2 SQIVND come from the germline V gene (reference sequence). With 4 bases removed from V and 7 bases from J, the gap between germline ends came to 10 bases. The CDR3 spans 13 residues. CDR3 in amino acids: CASSTGSHGELFF. Here the CDR3 DNA reads TGTGCCAGTAGTACCGGATCGCACGGGGAGCTGTTTTTT.

The chain employs TRBV7-2 and TRBJ2-2; 8 nucleotides line up with TRBD2. In germline, CDR1 is SGHTA, CDR2 FQGNSA. The CDR3 has 16 amino acids. Trimming took 3 bases from V and 0 from J; bases not matched to a gene: 3. As DNA, the CDR3 is TGTGCCAGCAGCTTTCCCGGGAGGGCGAACACCGGGGAGCTGTTTTTT. Protein product: CASSFPGRANTGELFF.

The J gene is TRBJ2-7, the V gene TRBV7-6; 14 bases agree with TRBD2. This CDR3 is 15 amino acids long. Germline CDR1 SGHVS, CDR2 FNYEAQ. The V segment lost 5 bases and the J segment 5 bases; nucleotides outside the gene matches: 5. The CDR3: CASSAGLAGDNEQYF. The CDR3 DNA is TGTGCCAGCAGCGCGGGACTAGCGGGAGATAACGAGCAGTACTTC.

This chain joins TRBV30 and TRBJ1-3, with D perhaps matching TRBD1 (6 bases). Between the trimmed V and J ends, which lost 3 bases and 4 bases, there was a span of 16 bases. The CDR3 spans 15 residues. The germline gives CDR1 GTSNPN, CDR2 SVGIG (reference sequence). The CDR3 DNA reads TGTGCCTGGAGCATACGGGGACAACTAGGAAACACCATATATTTT. Its protein product is CAWSIRGQLGNTIYF. Filled out from reference TRBV30 and TRBJ1-3, the complete variable domain reads SQTIHQWPATLVQPVGSPLSLECTVEGTSNPNLYWYRQAAGRGLQLLFYSVGIGQISSEVPQNLSASRPQDRQFILSSKKLLLSDSGFYLCAWSIRGQLGNTIYFGEGSWLTVV.

The chain combines TRBV9 with TRBJ1-1; 8 bases match TRBD1. Germline trimming cut 0 bases from V and 0 bases from J; bases unmatched to any gene: 7. CDR3 length: 17 amino acids. Germline V lookup: CDR1 SGDLS, CDR2 YYNGEE. The chain's CDR3 is CASSVGGQVKMNTEAFF. The CDR3 DNA reads TGTGCCAGCAGCGTAGGGGGACAGGTAAAAATGAACACTGAAGCTTTCTTT.

This clone was seen more than once but under ten times. The V and J genes are TRBV9 and TRBJ2-3; 10 nucleotides match TRBD2. CDR1 is SGDLS, CDR2 YYNGEE, per germline. The ends lost 4 bases at V and 1 base at J; junction bases unmatched: 9. CDR3 size: 17 residues. DNA for the CDR3: TGTGCCAGCAGCTCCAGAGATCTAGCGGGGGGCACAGATACGCAGTATTTT. Translated, it gives CASSSRDLAGGTDTQYF.

The chain recombines TRBV7-2 with TRBJ2-3, with a weak D call TRBD1 (5 bases). In germline, CDR1 is SGHTA, CDR2 FQGNSA. This CDR3 has 15 residues. V was pared by 5 bases and J by 8 bases, with 20 bases between. This CDR3 reads CASSPTLGVFATQYF. The CDR3 coding sequence is TGTGCCAGCAGCCCTACCCTAGGGGTGTTTGCTACGCAGTATTTT.

CDR3 in DNA: TGTGCCAGCAGCACCGGGGGGGGTGGCTCCTACAATGAGCAGTTCTTC. Amino acid sequence: CASSTGGGGSYNEQFF. The chain recombines TRBV5-4 with TRBJ2-1; 8 nucleotides agree with TRBD2. The CDR3 has 16 amino acids. V dropped 4 bases and J dropped 0; count of bases not matched to a gene: 6. CDR1 SGHNT and CDR2 YYREEE come from the germline V gene (reference sequence).

The chain links TRBV25-1 to TRBJ2-5; no reliable D call. CDR1 MGHDK and CDR2 SYGVNS come from the germline V gene. V gave up 3 bases and J gave up 9 bases, with 23 bases separating them. This CDR3 has 16 amino acids. This CDR3 reads CASSDSVGTQRRAQYF. The CDR3 DNA reads TGTGCCAGCAGTGATTCGGTGGGCACTCAGAGAAGGGCCCAGTACTTC.